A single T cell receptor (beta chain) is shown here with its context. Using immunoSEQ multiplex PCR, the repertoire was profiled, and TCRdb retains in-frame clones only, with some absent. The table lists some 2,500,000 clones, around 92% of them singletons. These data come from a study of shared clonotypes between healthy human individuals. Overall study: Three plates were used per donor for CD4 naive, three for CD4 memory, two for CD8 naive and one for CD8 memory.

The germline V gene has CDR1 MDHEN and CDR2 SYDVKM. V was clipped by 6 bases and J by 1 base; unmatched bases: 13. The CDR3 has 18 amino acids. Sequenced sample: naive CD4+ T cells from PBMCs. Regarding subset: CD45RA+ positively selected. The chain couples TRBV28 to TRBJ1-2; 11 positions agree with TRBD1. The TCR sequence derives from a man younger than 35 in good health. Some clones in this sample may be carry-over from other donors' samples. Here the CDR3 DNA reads TGTGCCAGCAGACGTACCCTGGACAGGGGGCGGGTTAACTATGGCTACACCTTC. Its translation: CASRRTLDRGRVNYGYTF.